The rows below give T cell receptor beta chains drawn from one sample of a study of sequential checkpoint blockade in melanoma. The data were produced by immunoSEQ multiplex PCR, yet TCRdb's version contains in-frame clones alone and is incomplete. The data show around 11,000 clones, with roughly 73% seen just once and 9.5% to 13% held by the top ten. The starting material was CD8+ T cells sorted from blood (inferred from file names), obtained from a patient given nivolumab and ipilimumab in sequence. These receptors came from a human donor with melanoma. Both conserved end residues are part of each CDR3. The order of the fields is clone size, CDR3 length, J gene, V gene, D gene, CDR3 protein, CDR3 DNA. A D gene is named only where the DNA matches it firmly. Some rows have no size entry. The others give once, few or many, or a class for an expanded clone.

clone size: few
CDR3 length: 18
J gene: TRBJ2-3
V gene: TRBV7-9
D gene: TRBD1
CDR3 protein: CASSGNPGQIPATDTQYF
CDR3 DNA: TGTGCCAGCAGCGGCAATCCGGGACAGATCCCTGCCACAGATACGCAGTATTTT

clone size: -
CDR3 length: 10
J gene: TRBJ2-1
V gene: TRBV2
D gene: -
CDR3 protein: CASSVDEQFF
CDR3 DNA: TGTGCCAGCAGTGTCGATGAGCAGTTCTTC

clone size: few
CDR3 length: 15
J gene: TRBJ2-7
V gene: TRBV7-9
D gene: -
CDR3 protein: CASSHTGNVTNEQYF
CDR3 DNA: TGTGCCAGCAGCCACACAGGGAACGTCACGAACGAGCAGTACTTC

clone size: -
CDR3 length: 15
J gene: TRBJ1-1
V gene: TRBV5-6
D gene: TRBD1
CDR3 protein: CASSSYRGMNTEAFF
CDR3 DNA: TGTGCCAGCAGCTCATACAGGGGAATGAACACTGAAGCTTTCTTT

clone size: -
CDR3 length: 16
J gene: TRBJ2-3
V gene: TRBV7-6
D gene: TRBD1
CDR3 protein: CASSVNRGSSTDTQYF
CDR3 DNA: TGTGCCAGCAGCGTCAACAGGGGAAGTAGCACAGATACGCAGTATTTT

clone size: -
CDR3 length: 14
J gene: TRBJ1-1
V gene: TRBV5-5
D gene: -
CDR3 protein: CASSPWGQNTEAFF
CDR3 DNA: TGTGCCAGCAGCCCATGGGGACAGAACACTGAAGCTTTCTTT

clone size: -
CDR3 length: 15
J gene: TRBJ2-1
V gene: TRBV7-3
D gene: TRBD2
CDR3 protein: CASGRSGGSYNEQFF
CDR3 DNA: TGTGCCAGCGGCCGTAGCGGGGGCTCCTACAATGAGCAGTTCTTC

clone size: -
CDR3 length: 19
J gene: TRBJ2-1
V gene: TRBV27
D gene: TRBD2
CDR3 protein: CASSLGISGTSGPYNEQFF
CDR3 DNA: TGTGCCAGCAGTCTGGGTATCTCCGGGACTAGCGGACCCTACAATGAGCAGTTCTTC

clone size: -
CDR3 length: 13
J gene: TRBJ2-7
V gene: TRBV5-1
D gene: -
CDR3 protein: CASSFAGDYEQYF
CDR3 DNA: TGCGCCAGCAGCTTTGCTGGAGACTACGAGCAGTACTTC

clone size: -
CDR3 length: 15
J gene: TRBJ2-7
V gene: TRBV5-6
D gene: -
CDR3 protein: CASSLGGGRSYEQYF
CDR3 DNA: TGTGCCAGCAGCTTGGGAGGAGGGAGGTCCTACGAGCAGTACTTC

clone size: once
CDR3 length: 17
J gene: TRBJ2-5
V gene: TRBV5-6
D gene: -
CDR3 protein: CASSLVGEGGVQETQYF
CDR3 DNA: TGTGCCAGCAGCTTGGTCGGGGAGGGGGGAGTCCAAGAGACCCAGTACTTC

clone size: -
CDR3 length: 17
J gene: TRBJ2-5
V gene: TRBV9
D gene: TRBD1
CDR3 protein: CASSGPPGTGGRETQYF
CDR3 DNA: TGTGCCAGCAGCGGCCCCCCCGGGACAGGGGGCAGGGAGACCCAGTACTTC

clone size: -
CDR3 length: 14
J gene: TRBJ2-2
V gene: TRBV4-2
D gene: -
CDR3 protein: CASSQVHPTGELFF
CDR3 DNA: TGTGCCAGCAGCCAAGTCCATCCCACCGGGGAGCTGTTTTTT

clone size: few
CDR3 length: 17
J gene: TRBJ2-5
V gene: TRBV18
D gene: -
CDR3 protein: CASSPLSIAGKQETQYF
CDR3 DNA: TGTGCCAGCTCACCACTTTCTATCGCGGGAAAACAAGAGACCCAGTACTTC

clone size: -
CDR3 length: 12
J gene: TRBJ1-2
V gene: TRBV6-5
D gene: TRBD1
CDR3 protein: CASRQGSDGYTF
CDR3 DNA: TGTGCCAGTCGACAGGGGTCGGACGGCTACACCTTC

clone size: -
CDR3 length: 14
J gene: TRBJ1-5
V gene: TRBV28
D gene: -
CDR3 protein: CASSLPGVNQPQHF
CDR3 DNA: TGTGCCAGCAGTCTTCCAGGGGTCAATCAGCCCCAGCATTTT

clone size: -
CDR3 length: 15
J gene: TRBJ2-3
V gene: TRBV9
D gene: -
CDR3 protein: CASSPGTTSTDTQYF
CDR3 DNA: TGTGCCAGCAGCCCCGGGACAACTAGCACAGATACGCAGTATTTT

clone size: -
CDR3 length: 16
J gene: TRBJ1-5
V gene: TRBV28
D gene: -
CDR3 protein: CASSFRGIKSNQPQHF
CDR3 DNA: TGTGCCAGCAGTTTCCGCGGGATTAAGAGCAATCAGCCCCAGCATTTT

clone size: -
CDR3 length: 11
J gene: TRBJ1-1
V gene: TRBV29-1
D gene: -
CDR3 protein: CSPRRETEAFF
CDR3 DNA: TGCAGCCCTCGAAGGGAGACTGAAGCTTTCTTT

clone size: -
CDR3 length: 15
J gene: TRBJ2-7
V gene: TRBV2
D gene: TRBD2
CDR3 protein: CASSHLAGGPGEQYF
CDR3 DNA: TGTGCCAGCAGCCATCTAGCGGGAGGGCCGGGAGAGCAGTACTTC

clone size: -
CDR3 length: 15
J gene: TRBJ2-3
V gene: TRBV6-4
D gene: TRBD2
CDR3 protein: CASSDSSGRADTQYF
CDR3 DNA: TGTGCCAGCAGTGACTCTAGCGGGAGGGCAGATACGCAGTATTTT

clone size: -
CDR3 length: 15
J gene: TRBJ2-5
V gene: TRBV6-1
D gene: -
CDR3 protein: CASSEVTGNQETQYF
CDR3 DNA: TGTGCCAGCAGTGAAGTAACAGGGAATCAAGAGACCCAGTACTTC

clone size: -
CDR3 length: 14
J gene: TRBJ2-7
V gene: TRBV5-5
D gene: -
CDR3 protein: CASSLARGGYEQYF
CDR3 DNA: TGTGCCAGCAGCTTGGCCCGCGGCGGCTACGAGCAGTACTTC

clone size: -
CDR3 length: 14
J gene: TRBJ2-7
V gene: TRBV27
D gene: TRBD1
CDR3 protein: CASSPGTGFGEQYF
CDR3 DNA: TGTGCCAGCAGTCCAGGGACAGGGTTCGGCGAGCAGTACTTC

clone size: -
CDR3 length: 15
J gene: TRBJ1-2
V gene: TRBV7-8
D gene: -
CDR3 protein: CASSLGLNSGDGYTF
CDR3 DNA: TGTGCCAGCAGCTTAGGTTTAAATTCCGGGGATGGCTACACCTTC

clone size: few
CDR3 length: 12
J gene: TRBJ2-1
V gene: TRBV7-8
D gene: -
CDR3 protein: CASSLGDNEQFF
CDR3 DNA: TGTGCCAGCAGCTTAGGGGACAACGAGCAGTTCTTC

clone size: -
CDR3 length: 15
J gene: TRBJ2-7
V gene: TRBV5-1
D gene: TRBD2
CDR3 protein: CASSLEAGGTYEQYF
CDR3 DNA: TGCGCCAGCAGCTTGGAGGCGGGAGGTACCTACGAGCAGTACTTC

clone size: -
CDR3 length: 14
J gene: TRBJ1-1
V gene: TRBV7-9
D gene: -
CDR3 protein: CASSLSAGNTEAFF
CDR3 DNA: TGTGCCAGCAGCTTATCTGCAGGGAACACTGAAGCTTTCTTT

clone size: -
CDR3 length: 16
J gene: TRBJ2-2
V gene: TRBV10-3
D gene: -
CDR3 protein: CAIRPPGTGTSGELFF
CDR3 DNA: TGTGCCATCAGACCCCCCGGTACAGGGACGTCCGGGGAGCTGTTTTTT

clone size: few
CDR3 length: 21
J gene: TRBJ2-3
V gene: TRBV30
D gene: TRBD1
CDR3 protein: CAWSGTGGAESPYTSTDTQYF
CDR3 DNA: TGTGCCTGGAGCGGGACAGGGGGAGCGGAATCTCCGTATACTAGCACAGATACGCAGTATTTT

clone size: few
CDR3 length: 15
J gene: TRBJ1-4
V gene: TRBV7-9
D gene: TRBD1
CDR3 protein: CASSYGQGVVEKLFF
CDR3 DNA: TGTGCCAGCAGCTACGGACAGGGGGTGGTTGAAAAACTGTTTTTT

clone size: -
CDR3 length: 15
J gene: TRBJ2-1
V gene: TRBV13
D gene: TRBD2
CDR3 protein: CASSSNGLAGDEQFF
CDR3 DNA: TGTGCCAGCAGCTCCAACGGACTAGCAGGGGATGAGCAGTTCTTC

clone size: -
CDR3 length: 16
J gene: TRBJ2-1
V gene: TRBV4-2
D gene: -
CDR3 protein: CASSQDPGLQNNEQFF
CDR3 DNA: TGTGCCAGCAGCCAAGATCCAGGGCTTCAGAACAATGAGCAGTTCTTC

clone size: -
CDR3 length: 14
J gene: TRBJ1-2
V gene: TRBV27
D gene: -
CDR3 protein: CASSFGLSQSGYTF
CDR3 DNA: TGTGCCAGCAGTTTCGGTCTTTCCCAATCCGGCTACACCTTC

clone size: -
CDR3 length: 17
J gene: TRBJ2-1
V gene: TRBV5-4
D gene: TRBD2
CDR3 protein: CASSLAAGRAGGNEQFF
CDR3 DNA: TGTGCCAGCAGCTTGGCCGCTGGGAGGGCGGGGGGCAATGAGCAGTTCTTC

clone size: -
CDR3 length: 13
J gene: TRBJ2-2
V gene: TRBV30
D gene: TRBD1
CDR3 protein: CAWSGQGAGELFF
CDR3 DNA: TGTGCCTGGAGTGGCCAGGGGGCCGGGGAGCTGTTTTTT

clone size: -
CDR3 length: 13
J gene: TRBJ2-7
V gene: TRBV5-1
D gene: TRBD2
CDR3 protein: CASSFAGGYEQYF
CDR3 DNA: TGCGCCAGCAGCTTCGCGGGGGGCTACGAGCAGTACTTC

clone size: once
CDR3 length: 16
J gene: TRBJ2-1
V gene: TRBV4-3
D gene: TRBD2
CDR3 protein: CASSQERLAEYNEQFF
CDR3 DNA: TGCGCCAGCAGCCAAGAAAGGCTAGCGGAGTACAATGAGCAGTTCTTC

clone size: -
CDR3 length: 15
J gene: TRBJ2-7
V gene: TRBV7-9
D gene: -
CDR3 protein: CASSLKGARSYEQYF
CDR3 DNA: TGTGCCAGCAGCTTAAAAGGGGCGAGATCCTACGAGCAGTACTTC

clone size: -
CDR3 length: 14
J gene: TRBJ2-1
V gene: TRBV27
D gene: -
CDR3 protein: CASSDKSSYNEQFF
CDR3 DNA: TGTGCCAGCAGTGACAAAAGCTCCTACAATGAGCAGTTCTTC

clone size: -
CDR3 length: 14
J gene: TRBJ2-1
V gene: TRBV7-3
D gene: TRBD2
CDR3 protein: CASSPLAGVGEQFF
CDR3 DNA: TGTGCCAGCAGCCCCCTAGCGGGAGTGGGTGAGCAGTTCTTC

clone size: -
CDR3 length: 18
J gene: TRBJ2-1
V gene: TRBV5-6
D gene: TRBD2
CDR3 protein: CASSMEAPSGTIYNEQFF
CDR3 DNA: TGTGCCAGCAGCATGGAGGCCCCTAGCGGAACCATCTACAATGAGCAGTTCTTC

clone size: few
CDR3 length: 16
J gene: TRBJ2-4
V gene: TRBV2
D gene: TRBD1
CDR3 protein: CASSEPRGLERNIQYF
CDR3 DNA: TGTGCCAGCAGTGAGCCCAGGGGGCTAGAAAGGAACATTCAGTACTTC

clone size: few
CDR3 length: 15
J gene: TRBJ2-3
V gene: TRBV4-2
D gene: TRBD1
CDR3 protein: CASSQGTGGADTQYF
CDR3 DNA: TGTGCCAGCAGCCAAGGGACAGGGGGCGCGGATACGCAGTATTTT

clone size: -
CDR3 length: 15
J gene: TRBJ2-7
V gene: TRBV4-2
D gene: TRBD2
CDR3 protein: CASSQGLAGNYEQYF
CDR3 DNA: TGTGCCAGCAGCCAAGGACTAGCGGGGAACTACGAGCAGTACTTC

clone size: -
CDR3 length: 15
J gene: TRBJ1-5
V gene: TRBV12-1
D gene: -
CDR3 protein: CASSFDGTEDQPQHF
CDR3 DNA: TGTGCCAGCAGCTTTGACGGGACAGAGGATCAGCCCCAGCATTTT

clone size: few
CDR3 length: 21
J gene: TRBJ2-1
V gene: TRBV27
D gene: -
CDR3 protein: CASSLASNALTHLIGYNEQFF
CDR3 DNA: TGTGCCAGCAGTTTAGCTTCAAACGCCTTGACGCATCTCATCGGGTACAATGAGCAGTTCTTC

clone size: -
CDR3 length: 14
J gene: TRBJ2-3
V gene: TRBV28
D gene: -
CDR3 protein: CASKKAGSTDTQYF
CDR3 DNA: TGTGCCAGCAAGAAGGCGGGGTCCACAGATACGCAGTATTTT

clone size: once
CDR3 length: 15
J gene: TRBJ2-5
V gene: TRBV2
D gene: TRBD1
CDR3 protein: CATLKEGQIQETQYF
CDR3 DNA: TGTGCCACCTTAAAAGAGGGACAGATCCAAGAGACCCAGTACTTC

clone size: -
CDR3 length: 15
J gene: TRBJ1-3
V gene: TRBV2
D gene: -
CDR3 protein: CASSEAIDSGNTIYF
CDR3 DNA: TGTGCCAGCAGTGAAGCCATAGACTCTGGAAACACCATATATTTT

clone size: -
CDR3 length: 13
J gene: TRBJ2-7
V gene: TRBV30
D gene: TRBD1
CDR3 protein: CAWGQGASYEQYF
CDR3 DNA: TGTGCCTGGGGACAGGGGGCCTCCTACGAGCAGTACTTC

clone size: -
CDR3 length: 13
J gene: TRBJ2-7
V gene: TRBV6-5
D gene: -
CDR3 protein: CASSYSIESEQYF
CDR3 DNA: TGTGCCAGCAGTTACTCGATAGAGTCCGAGCAGTACTTC

clone size: -
CDR3 length: 16
J gene: TRBJ2-1
V gene: TRBV11-2
D gene: TRBD2
CDR3 protein: CASSLTSGRVYNEQFF
CDR3 DNA: TGTGCCAGCAGCCTGACTAGCGGGAGGGTTTACAATGAGCAGTTCTTC

clone size: large
CDR3 length: 14
J gene: TRBJ2-7
V gene: TRBV5-4
D gene: -
CDR3 protein: CASSDRLERAEQYF
CDR3 DNA: TGTGCCAGCAGCGACAGACTAGAACGGGCCGAGCAGTACTTC

clone size: -
CDR3 length: 13
J gene: TRBJ2-7
V gene: TRBV6-1
D gene: -
CDR3 protein: CASKGLSSYEQYF
CDR3 DNA: TGTGCCAGCAAGGGGCTATCCTCCTACGAGCAGTACTTC

clone size: -
CDR3 length: 14
J gene: TRBJ2-3
V gene: TRBV21-1
D gene: -
CDR3 protein: CASSDKGAPDTQYF
CDR3 DNA: TGTGCCAGCAGCGATAAGGGGGCCCCAGATACGCAGTATTTT

clone size: -
CDR3 length: 14
J gene: TRBJ2-1
V gene: TRBV4-1
D gene: TRBD1
CDR3 protein: CASSQGQGSNEQFF
CDR3 DNA: TGCGCCAGCAGCCAGGGACAGGGAAGCAATGAGCAGTTCTTC